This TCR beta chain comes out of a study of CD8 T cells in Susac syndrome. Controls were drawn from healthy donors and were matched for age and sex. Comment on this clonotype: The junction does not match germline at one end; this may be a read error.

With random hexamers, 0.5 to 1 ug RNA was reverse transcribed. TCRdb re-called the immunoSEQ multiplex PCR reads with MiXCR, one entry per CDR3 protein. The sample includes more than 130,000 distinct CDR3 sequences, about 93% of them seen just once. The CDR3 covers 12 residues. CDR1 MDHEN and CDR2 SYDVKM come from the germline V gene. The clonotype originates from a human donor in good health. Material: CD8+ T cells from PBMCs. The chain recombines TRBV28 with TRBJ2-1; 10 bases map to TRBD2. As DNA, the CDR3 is TGTGCCAGCAGTTTAACGGGACTAGCGTATCTCTTC. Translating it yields CASSLTGLAYLF.